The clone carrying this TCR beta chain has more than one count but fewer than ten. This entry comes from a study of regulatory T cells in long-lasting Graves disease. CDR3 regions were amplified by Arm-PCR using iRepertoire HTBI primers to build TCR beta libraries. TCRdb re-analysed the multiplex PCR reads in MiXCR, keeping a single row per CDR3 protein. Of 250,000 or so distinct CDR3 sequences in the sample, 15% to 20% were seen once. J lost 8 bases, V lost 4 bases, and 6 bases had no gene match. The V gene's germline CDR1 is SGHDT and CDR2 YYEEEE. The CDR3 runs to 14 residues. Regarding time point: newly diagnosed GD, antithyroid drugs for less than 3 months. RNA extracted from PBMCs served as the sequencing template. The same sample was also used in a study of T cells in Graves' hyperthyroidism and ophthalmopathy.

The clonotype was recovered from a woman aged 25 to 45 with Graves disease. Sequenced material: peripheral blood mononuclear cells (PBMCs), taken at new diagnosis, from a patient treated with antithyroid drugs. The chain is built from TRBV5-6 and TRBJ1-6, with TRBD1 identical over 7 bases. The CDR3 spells CASSRGTVDSPLHF. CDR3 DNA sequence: TGTGCCAGCAGCCGGGGGACAGTAGATTCACCCCTCCACTTT.